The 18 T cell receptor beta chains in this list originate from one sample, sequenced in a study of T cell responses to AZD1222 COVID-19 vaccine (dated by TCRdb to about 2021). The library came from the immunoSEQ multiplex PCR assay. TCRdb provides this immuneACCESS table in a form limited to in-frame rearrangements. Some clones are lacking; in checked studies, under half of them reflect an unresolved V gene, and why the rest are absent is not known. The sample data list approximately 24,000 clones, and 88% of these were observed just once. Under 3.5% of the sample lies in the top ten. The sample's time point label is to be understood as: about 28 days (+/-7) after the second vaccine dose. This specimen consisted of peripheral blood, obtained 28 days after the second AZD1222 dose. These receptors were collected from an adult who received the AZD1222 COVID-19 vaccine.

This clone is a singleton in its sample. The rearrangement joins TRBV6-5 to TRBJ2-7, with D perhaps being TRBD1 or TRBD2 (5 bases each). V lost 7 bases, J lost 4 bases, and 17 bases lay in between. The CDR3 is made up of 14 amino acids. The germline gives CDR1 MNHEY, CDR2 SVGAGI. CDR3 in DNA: TGTGCCAGCATCCCCGGGACGGTGATATACGAGCAGTACTTC. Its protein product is CASIPGTVIYEQYF.

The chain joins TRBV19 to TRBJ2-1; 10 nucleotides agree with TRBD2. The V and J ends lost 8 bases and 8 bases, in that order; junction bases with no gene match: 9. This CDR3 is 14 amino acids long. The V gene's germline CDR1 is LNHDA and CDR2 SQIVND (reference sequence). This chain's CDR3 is CASAPSGGWDEQFF. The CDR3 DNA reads TGTGCCAGTGCCCCTAGCGGGGGTTGGGATGAGCAGTTCTTC. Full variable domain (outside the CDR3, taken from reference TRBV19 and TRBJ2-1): DGGITQSPKYLFRKEGQNVTLSCEQNLNHDAMYWYRQDPGQGLRLIYYSQIVNDFQKGDIAEGYSVSREKKESFPLTVTSAQKNPTAFYLCASAPSGGWDEQFFGPGTRLTVL.

DNA of the CDR3: TGTGCCAGCAGCTATACAGGGGTGACCTATGGCTACACCTTC. Amino acids: CASSYTGVTYGYTF. V usage is TRBV6-2 or TRBV6-3 and J usage is TRBJ1-2; TRBD1 matches 7 bases. CDR1 is MNHEY and CDR2 is SVGEGT in the germline V gene. The V gene end was trimmed by 6 bases and the J gene end by 4 bases; junction bases not matched to a gene: 8. There are 14 residues in the CDR3.

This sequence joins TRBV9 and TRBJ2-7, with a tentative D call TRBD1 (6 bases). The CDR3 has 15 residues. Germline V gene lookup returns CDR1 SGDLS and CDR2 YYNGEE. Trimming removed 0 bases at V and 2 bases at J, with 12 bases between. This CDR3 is CASSVVADSTYEQYF. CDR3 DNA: TGTGCCAGCAGCGTAGTTGCGGACAGCACCTACGAGCAGTACTTC. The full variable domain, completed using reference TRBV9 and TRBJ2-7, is DSGVTQTPKHLITATGQRVTLRCSPRSGDLSVYWYQQSLDQGLQFLIQYYNGEERAKGNILERFSAQQFPDLHSELNLSSLELGDSALYFCASSVVADSTYEQYFGPGTRLTVT.

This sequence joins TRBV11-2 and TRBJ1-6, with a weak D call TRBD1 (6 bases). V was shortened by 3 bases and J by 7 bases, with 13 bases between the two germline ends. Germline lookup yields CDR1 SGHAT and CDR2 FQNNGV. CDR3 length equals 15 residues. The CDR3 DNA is TGTGCCAGCAGCTTTTCCGGACAGCAGAATTCACCCCTCCACTTT. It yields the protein CASSFSGQQNSPLHF.

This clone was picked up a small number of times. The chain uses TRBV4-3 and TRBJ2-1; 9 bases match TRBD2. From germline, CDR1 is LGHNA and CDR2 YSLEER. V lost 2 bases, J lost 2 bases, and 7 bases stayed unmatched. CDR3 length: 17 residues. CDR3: CASSQSLAGVTYNEQFF. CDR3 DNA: TGCGCCAGCAGCCAATCACTAGCGGGTGTAACCTACAATGAGCAGTTCTTC.

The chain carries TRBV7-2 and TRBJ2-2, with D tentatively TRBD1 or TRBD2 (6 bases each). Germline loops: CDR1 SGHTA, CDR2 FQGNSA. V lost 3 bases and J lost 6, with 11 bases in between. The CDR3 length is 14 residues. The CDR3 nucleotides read TGTGCCAGCAGCTTCCCCGGGGGCGCCGGGGAGCTGTTTTTT. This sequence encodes CASSFPGGAGELFF.

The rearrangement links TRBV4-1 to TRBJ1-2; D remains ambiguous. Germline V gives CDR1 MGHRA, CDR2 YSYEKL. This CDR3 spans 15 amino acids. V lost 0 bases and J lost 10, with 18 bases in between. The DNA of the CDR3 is TGCGCCAGCAGCCAAGATTGGTCCTGGACCTGGGTCTACACCTTC. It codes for CASSQDWSWTWVYTF.

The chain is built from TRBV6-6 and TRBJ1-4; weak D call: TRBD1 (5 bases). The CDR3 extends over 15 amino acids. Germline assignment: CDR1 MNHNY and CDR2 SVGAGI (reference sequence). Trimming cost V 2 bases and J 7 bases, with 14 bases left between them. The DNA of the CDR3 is TGTGCCAGCAGTTACCCGAGCAAGGGGAGTGAAAAACTGTTTTTT. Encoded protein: CASSYPSKGSEKLFF.

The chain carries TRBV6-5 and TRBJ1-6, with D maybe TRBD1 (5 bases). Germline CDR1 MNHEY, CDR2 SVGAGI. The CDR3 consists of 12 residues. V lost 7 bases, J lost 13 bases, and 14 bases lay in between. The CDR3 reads CASTEVPGPLHF. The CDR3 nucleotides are TGTGCCAGCACCGAAGTCCCAGGGCCCCTCCACTTT.

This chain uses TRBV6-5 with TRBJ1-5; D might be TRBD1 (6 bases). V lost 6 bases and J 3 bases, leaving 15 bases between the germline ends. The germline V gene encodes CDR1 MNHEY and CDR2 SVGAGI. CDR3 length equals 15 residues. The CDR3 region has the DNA TGTGCCAGCAGACTACAGGGAAGGGACAATCAGCCCCAGCATTTT. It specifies CASRLQGRDNQPQHF.

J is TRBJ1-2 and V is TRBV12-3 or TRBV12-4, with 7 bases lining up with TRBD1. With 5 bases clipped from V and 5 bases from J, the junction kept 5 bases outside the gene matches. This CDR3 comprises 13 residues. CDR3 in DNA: TGTGCCAGCAGTCAAACAGGGGCTTATGGCTACACCTTC. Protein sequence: CASSQTGAYGYTF.

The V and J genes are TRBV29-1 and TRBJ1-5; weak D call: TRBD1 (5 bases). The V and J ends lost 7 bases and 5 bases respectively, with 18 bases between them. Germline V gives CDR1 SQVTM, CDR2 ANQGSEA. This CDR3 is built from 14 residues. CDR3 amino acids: CSAQEAWGDQPQHF. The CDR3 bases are TGCAGCGCCCAAGAAGCGTGGGGGGATCAGCCCCAGCATTTT.

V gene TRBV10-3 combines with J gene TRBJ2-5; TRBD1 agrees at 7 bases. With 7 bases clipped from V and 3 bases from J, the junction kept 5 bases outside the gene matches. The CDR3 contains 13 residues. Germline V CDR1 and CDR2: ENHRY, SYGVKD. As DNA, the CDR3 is TGTGCCATCACTGGACAGGAGAAAGAGACCCAGTACTTC. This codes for CAITGQEKETQYF.

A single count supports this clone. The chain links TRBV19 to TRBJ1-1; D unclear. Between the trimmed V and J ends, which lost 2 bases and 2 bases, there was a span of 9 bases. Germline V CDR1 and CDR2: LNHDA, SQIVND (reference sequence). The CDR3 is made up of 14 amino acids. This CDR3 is CASSIFPVNTEAFF. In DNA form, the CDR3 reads TGTGCCAGTAGTATATTTCCGGTAAACACTGAAGCTTTCTTT.

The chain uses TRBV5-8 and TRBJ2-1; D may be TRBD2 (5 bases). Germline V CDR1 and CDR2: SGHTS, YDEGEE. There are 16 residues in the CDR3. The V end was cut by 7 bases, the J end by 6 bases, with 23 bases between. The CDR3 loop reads CASRITEILAGNEQFF. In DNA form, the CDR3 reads TGTGCCAGCCGAATTACCGAAATCCTAGCCGGCAATGAGCAGTTCTTC.

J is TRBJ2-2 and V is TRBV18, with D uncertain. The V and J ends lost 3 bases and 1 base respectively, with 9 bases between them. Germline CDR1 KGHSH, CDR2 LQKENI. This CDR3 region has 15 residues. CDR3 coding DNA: TGTGCCAGCTCACCTCCTGCACAGAACACCGGGGAGCTGTTTTTT. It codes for CASSPPAQNTGELFF. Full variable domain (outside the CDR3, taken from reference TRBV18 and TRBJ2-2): NAGVMQNPRHLVRRRGQEARLRCSPMKGHSHVYWYRQLPEEGLKFMVYLQKENIIDESGMPKERFSAEFPKEGPSILRIQQVVRGDSAAYFCASSPPAQNTGELFFGEGSRLTVL.

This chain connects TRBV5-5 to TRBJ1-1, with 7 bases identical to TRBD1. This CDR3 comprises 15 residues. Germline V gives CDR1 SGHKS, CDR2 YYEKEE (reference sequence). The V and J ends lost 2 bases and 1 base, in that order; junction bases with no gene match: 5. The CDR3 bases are TGTGCCAGCAGCTTCCAGACAGGGTGGAACACTGAAGCTTTCTTT. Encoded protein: CASSFQTGWNTEAFF.